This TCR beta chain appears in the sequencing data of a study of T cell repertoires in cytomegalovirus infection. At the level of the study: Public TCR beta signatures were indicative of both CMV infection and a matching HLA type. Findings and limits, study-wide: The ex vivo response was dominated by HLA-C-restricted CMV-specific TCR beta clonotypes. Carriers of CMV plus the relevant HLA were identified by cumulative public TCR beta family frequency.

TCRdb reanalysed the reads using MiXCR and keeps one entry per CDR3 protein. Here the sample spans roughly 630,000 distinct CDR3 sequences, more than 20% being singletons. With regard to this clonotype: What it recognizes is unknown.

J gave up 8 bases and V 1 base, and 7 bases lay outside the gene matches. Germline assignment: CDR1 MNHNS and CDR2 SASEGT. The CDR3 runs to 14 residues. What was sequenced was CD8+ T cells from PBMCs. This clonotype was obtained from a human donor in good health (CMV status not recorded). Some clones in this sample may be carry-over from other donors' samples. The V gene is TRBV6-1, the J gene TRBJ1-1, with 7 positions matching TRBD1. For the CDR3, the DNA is TGTGCCAGCAGTGAAGTTGGAACAGGGGACGAAGCTTTCTTT. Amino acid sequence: CASSEVGTGDEAFF.